This T cell receptor (beta chain) was identified during a study of T cells in Graves' hyperthyroidism and ophthalmopathy. There are 15 residues in the CDR3. Unmatched junction bases numbered 4, after V lost 1 base and J lost 7 bases. CDR1 and CDR2 (germline): MGHRA, YSYEKL. Clinical symptoms, serum thyroxine and TRAb, thyroid ultrasound and orbital computed tomography were used for the diagnoses. TCR beta CDR3 sequences were amplified from RNA transcripts. A first-round RT-PCR of the TCR CDR3 used the HTBI primer set. TCRdb processed the multiplex PCR reads anew with MiXCR; each CDR3 protein has one entry. The table includes about 210,000 distinct CDR3 sequences, 15% to 20% detected once.

This receptor was taken from a man aged 50 or older with Graves' hyperthyroidism. The sequencing input was blood. V is TRBV4-1 and J is TRBJ1-5, with 10 bases lining up with TRBD1. CDR3 bases: TGCGCCAGCAGCCAAGGAGACAGGGGGCGGCAGCCCCAGCATTTT. This translates into CASSQGDRGRQPQHF.